This T cell receptor (beta chain) was found in a study of regulatory T cells in long-lasting Graves disease. Study summary: Persistent cases were those of Graves' disease that involved over 5 years of antithyroid drugs with positive TSH receptor antibodies.

Time point reported: persistent/refractory GD, antithyroid drugs over 5 years with positive TRAb. PBMC-extracted RNA yielded the TCR library. Both iRepertoire HTBI primers and Arm-PCR of CDR3 regions were used to build the TCR beta libraries. TCRdb re-called the multiplex PCR reads with MiXCR, one entry per CDR3 protein. Of 400,000 to 500,000 distinct CDR3 sequences listed, around 20% are singletons. This clonotype was seen ten or more times. Its antigen is undetermined. This CDR3 comprises 11 residues. Trimming stripped 3 bases from V and 8 bases from J, with 7 bases between. Germline CDR1 is MDHEN and CDR2 is SYDVKM. Study-level results: A limited number of samples was an acknowledged limitation. In persistent patients, shared public clonotypes (roughly 2,800) outnumbered those in new patients (about 970).

The receptor comes from a female donor with Graves disease. This chain joins TRBV28 and TRBJ1-1; D not certain. Sequencing used peripheral blood mononuclear cells (PBMCs), obtained when the disease was refractory, from a patient treated with antithyroid drugs. The CDR3 nucleotides are TGTGCCAGCAGTTTGTTGCAGGAAGCTTTCTTT. This translates into CASSLLQEAFF.